Below, 7 T cell receptor beta chains from the same sample are listed, as sequenced in a study of radiotherapy plus CTLA-4 blockade in lung cancer. The table came from immunoSEQ multiplex PCR; TCRdb's copy has only in-frame clones and leaves some out. The data hold around 110,000 clones, with 81% observed a single time. This material consisted of peripheral blood, taken from a patient treated with radiotherapy plus ipilimumab. Receptors were obtained from a human donor with non-small cell lung cancer that progressed on radiotherapy plus ipilimumab. Some clones in this sample may be carry-over from other donors' samples.

V usage is TRBV5-4 and J usage is TRBJ1-1; 12 bases fit TRBD1. The germline V gene has CDR1 SGHNT and CDR2 YYREEE (reference sequence). This CDR3 is built from 18 residues. After removal of 5 bases from V and 1 base from J, the junction contained 12 bases not matched to a gene. CDR3 in DNA: TGTGCCAGCAGTACAGGGACAGGGGGCGGTAGGGGGAACACTGAAGCTTTCTTT. Its translation is CASSTGTGGGRGNTEAFF.

This chain uses TRBV18 with TRBJ1-2; no reliable D call. Per the germline V gene, CDR1 is KGHSH and CDR2 is LQKENI. The CDR3 consists of 13 residues. Between the trimmed V and J ends, which lost 0 bases and 6 bases, there was a span of 8 bases. The CDR3 region is CASSPPRRDGYTF. The CDR3, as DNA: TGTGCCAGCTCACCACCCCGGAGAGATGGCTACACCTTC.

The chain combines TRBV9 with TRBJ2-7; 7 bases line up with TRBD2. This CDR3 is built from 15 residues. In germline, CDR1 is SGDLS, CDR2 YYNGEE. Losses at the gene ends were 2 bases for V and 4 bases for J; bases not matched to a gene: 9. The CDR3 loop reads CASSVSAGEGYEQYF. The CDR3 bases are TGTGCCAGCAGCGTTTCGGCGGGGGAAGGATACGAGCAGTACTTC. Looking up the rest from reference TRBV9 and TRBJ2-7 gives the full variable domain: DSGVTQTPKHLITATGQRVTLRCSPRSGDLSVYWYQQSLDQGLQFLIQYYNGEERAKGNILERFSAQQFPDLHSELNLSSLELGDSALYFCASSVSAGEGYEQYFGPGTRLTVT.

The V call is TRBV29-1, the J call TRBJ2-1, with D hard to call. There are 14 residues in the CDR3. V dropped 4 bases and J dropped 4 bases, with 14 bases sitting between them. Germline CDR1 reads SQVTM; CDR2 reads ANQGSEA. The CDR3 reads CSVVDGRRYNEQFF. The CDR3 DNA is TGCAGCGTTGTGGACGGCCGGCGATACAATGAGCAGTTCTTC.

This chain uses TRBV5-1 with TRBJ2-5; 9 bases agree with TRBD2. The CDR3 runs to 21 residues. The V gene end was trimmed by 5 bases and the J gene end by 2 bases; junction bases not matched to a gene: 25. From germline, CDR1 is SGHRS and CDR2 YFSETQ. The CDR3 loop is CASRPAGGRSTTLPTQETQYF. CDR3 DNA: TGCGCCAGCAGACCTGCGGGGGGGCGGTCAACAACCCTCCCCACACAAGAGACCCAGTACTTC.

CDR3 amino acids: CASSLYRQIITGELFF. CDR3 nucleotides: TGTGCCAGCAGTTTATACCGGCAGATTATTACCGGGGAGCTGTTTTTT. V gene TRBV28 combines with J gene TRBJ2-2; D is unresolved. The V gene lost 1 base and the J gene lost 5 bases, with 14 bases spanning the gap. Per the germline V gene, CDR1 is MDHEN and CDR2 is SYDVKM. The length of the CDR3 is 16 residues.

V gene TRBV4-2 combines with J gene TRBJ2-5; D gene uncertain. The CDR3 loop spans 15 amino acids. The V gene lost 0 bases and the J gene lost 1 base, with 9 bases spanning the gap. From germline, CDR1 is LGHNA and CDR2 YNFKEQ. The CDR3 DNA reads as TGTGCCAGCAGCCAAGACAGATACCTCCAAGAGACCCAGTACTTC. As protein: CASSQDRYLQETQYF.